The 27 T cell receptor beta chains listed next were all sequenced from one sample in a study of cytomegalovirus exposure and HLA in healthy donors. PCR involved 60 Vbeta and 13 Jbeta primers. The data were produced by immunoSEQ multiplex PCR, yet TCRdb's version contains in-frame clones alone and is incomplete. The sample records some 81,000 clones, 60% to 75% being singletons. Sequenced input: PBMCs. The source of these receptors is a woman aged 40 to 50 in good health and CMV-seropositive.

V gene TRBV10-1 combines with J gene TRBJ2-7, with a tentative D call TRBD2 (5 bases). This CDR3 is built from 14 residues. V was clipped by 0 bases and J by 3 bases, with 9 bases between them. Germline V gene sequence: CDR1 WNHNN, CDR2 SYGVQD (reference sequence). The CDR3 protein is CASSESTGIYEQYF. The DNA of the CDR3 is TGCGCCAGCAGTGAGTCCACGGGGATCTACGAGCAGTACTTC.

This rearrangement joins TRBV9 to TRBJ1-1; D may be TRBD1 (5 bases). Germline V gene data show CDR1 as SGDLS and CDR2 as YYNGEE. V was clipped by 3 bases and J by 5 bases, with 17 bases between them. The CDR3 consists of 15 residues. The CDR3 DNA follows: TGTGCCAGCAGCGCCGGAGGGCAGGGTCGTACTGAAGCTTTCTTT. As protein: CASSAGGQGRTEAFF.

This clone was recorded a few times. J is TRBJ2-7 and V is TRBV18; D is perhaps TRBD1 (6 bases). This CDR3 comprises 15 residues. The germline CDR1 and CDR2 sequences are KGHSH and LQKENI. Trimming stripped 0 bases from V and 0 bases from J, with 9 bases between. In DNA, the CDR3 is TGTGCCAGCTCACCACCAGGGGGATCCTCCTACGAGCAGTACTTC. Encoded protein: CASSPPGGSSYEQYF.

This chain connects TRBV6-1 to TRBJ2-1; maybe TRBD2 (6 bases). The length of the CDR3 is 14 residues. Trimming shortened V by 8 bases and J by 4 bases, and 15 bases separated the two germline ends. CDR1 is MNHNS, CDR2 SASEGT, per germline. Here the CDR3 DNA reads TGTGCCAGCTTACGGGAGCCAACTTACAATGAGCAGTTCTTC. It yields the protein CASLREPTYNEQFF.

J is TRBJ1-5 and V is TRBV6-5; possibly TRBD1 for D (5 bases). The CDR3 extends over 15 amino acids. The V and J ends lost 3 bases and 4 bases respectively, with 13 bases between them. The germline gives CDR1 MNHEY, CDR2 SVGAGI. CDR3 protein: CASSYTAGINQPQHF. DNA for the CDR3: TGTGCCAGCAGTTATACGGCAGGGATTAATCAGCCCCAGCATTTT.

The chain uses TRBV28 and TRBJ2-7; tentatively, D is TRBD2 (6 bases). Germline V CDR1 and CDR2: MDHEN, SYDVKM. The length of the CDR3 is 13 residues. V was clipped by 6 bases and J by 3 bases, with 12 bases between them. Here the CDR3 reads CASRPGTLYEQYF. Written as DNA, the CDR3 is TGTGCCAGCAGACCCGGGACTCTCTACGAGCAGTACTTC.

The CDR3 loop is CASSLASGQGLNEQFF. DNA of the CDR3: TGTGCCAGCAGCTTAGCCTCGGGACAGGGCCTCAATGAGCAGTTCTTC. This chain joins TRBV7-2 and TRBJ2-1; 9 bases are a match to TRBD1. The CDR3 sequence is 16 residues long. Per the germline V gene, CDR1 is SGHTA and CDR2 is FQGNSA. The V segment lost 0 bases and the J segment 6 bases; nucleotides outside the gene matches: 6.

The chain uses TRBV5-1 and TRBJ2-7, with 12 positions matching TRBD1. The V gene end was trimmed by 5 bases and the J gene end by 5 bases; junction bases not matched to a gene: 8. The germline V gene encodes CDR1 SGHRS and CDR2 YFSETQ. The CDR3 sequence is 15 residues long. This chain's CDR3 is CASRPGTGGRNEQYF. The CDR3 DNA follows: TGCGCCAGCAGACCCGGGACAGGGGGCAGGAACGAGCAGTACTTC. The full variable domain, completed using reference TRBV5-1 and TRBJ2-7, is KAGVTQTPRYLIKTRGQQVTLSCSPISGHRSVSWYQQTPGQGLQFLFEYFSETQRNKGNFPGRFSGRQFSNSRSEMNVSTLELGDSALYLCASRPGTGGRNEQYFGPGTRLTVT.

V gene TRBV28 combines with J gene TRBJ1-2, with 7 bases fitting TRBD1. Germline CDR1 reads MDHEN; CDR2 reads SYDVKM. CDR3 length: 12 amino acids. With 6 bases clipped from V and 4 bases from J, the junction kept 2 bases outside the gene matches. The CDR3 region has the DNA TGTGCCAGCAGGCGGACAGGCTATGGCTACACCTTC. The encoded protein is CASRRTGYGYTF.

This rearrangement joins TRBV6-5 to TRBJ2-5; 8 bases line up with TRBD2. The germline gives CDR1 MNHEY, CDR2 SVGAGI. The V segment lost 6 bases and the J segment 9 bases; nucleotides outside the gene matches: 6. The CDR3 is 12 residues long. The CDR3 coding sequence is TGTGCCAGCAGCACCACCGGGGGGGCCCAGTACTTC. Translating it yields CASSTTGGAQYF.

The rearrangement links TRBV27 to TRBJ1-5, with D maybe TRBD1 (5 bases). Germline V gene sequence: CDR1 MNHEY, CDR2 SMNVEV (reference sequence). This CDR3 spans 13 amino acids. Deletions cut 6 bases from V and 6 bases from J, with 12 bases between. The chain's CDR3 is CASSLAGGQPQHF. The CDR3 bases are TGTGCCAGCAGCCTAGCGGGGGGTCAGCCCCAGCATTTT.

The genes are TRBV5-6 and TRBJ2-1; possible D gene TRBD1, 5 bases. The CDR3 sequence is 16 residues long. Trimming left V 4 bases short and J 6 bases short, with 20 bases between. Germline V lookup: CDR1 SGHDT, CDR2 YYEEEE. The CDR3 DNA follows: TGTGCCAGCAGCCTCGGAAGGGGTAGCCGATCCAATGAGCAGTTCTTC. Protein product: CASSLGRGSRSNEQFF.

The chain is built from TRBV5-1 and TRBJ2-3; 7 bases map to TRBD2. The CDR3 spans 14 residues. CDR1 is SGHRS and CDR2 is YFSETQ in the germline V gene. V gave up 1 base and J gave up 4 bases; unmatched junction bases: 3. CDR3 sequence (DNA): TGCGCCAGCAGCTTGAGTAGCGGGTCAGATACGCAGTATTTT. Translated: CASSLSSGSDTQYF.

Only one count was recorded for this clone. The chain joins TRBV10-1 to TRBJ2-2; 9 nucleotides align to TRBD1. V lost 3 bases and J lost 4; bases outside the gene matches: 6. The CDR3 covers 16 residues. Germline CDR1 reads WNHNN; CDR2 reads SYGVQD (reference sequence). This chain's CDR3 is CASSEQGALTTGELFF. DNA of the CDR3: TGCGCCAGCAGTGAACAGGGGGCCCTGACCACCGGGGAGCTGTTTTTT.

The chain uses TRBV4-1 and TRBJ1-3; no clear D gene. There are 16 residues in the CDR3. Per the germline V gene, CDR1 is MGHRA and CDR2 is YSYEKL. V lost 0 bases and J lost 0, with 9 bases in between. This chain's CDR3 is CASSQDYTLSGNTIYF. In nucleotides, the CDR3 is TGCGCCAGCAGCCAAGATTACACCCTCTCTGGAAACACCATATATTTT.

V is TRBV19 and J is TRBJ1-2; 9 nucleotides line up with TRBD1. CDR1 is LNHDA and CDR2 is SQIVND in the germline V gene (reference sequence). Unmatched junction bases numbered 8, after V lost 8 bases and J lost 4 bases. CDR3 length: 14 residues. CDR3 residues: CASGGTGHFYGYTF. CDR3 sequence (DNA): TGTGCCAGTGGAGGGACAGGGCATTTCTATGGCTACACCTTC.

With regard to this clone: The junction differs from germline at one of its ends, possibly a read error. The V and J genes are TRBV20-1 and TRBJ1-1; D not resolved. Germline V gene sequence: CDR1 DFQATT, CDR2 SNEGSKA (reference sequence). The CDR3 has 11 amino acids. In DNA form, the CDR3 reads TGCAGTGCTAGAGAGAACACGGAAGCTTTCTTT. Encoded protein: CSARENTEAFF.

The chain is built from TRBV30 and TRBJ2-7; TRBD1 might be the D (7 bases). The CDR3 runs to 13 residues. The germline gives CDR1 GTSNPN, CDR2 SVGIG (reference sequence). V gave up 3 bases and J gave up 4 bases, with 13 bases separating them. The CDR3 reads CAWRAGGTYEQYF. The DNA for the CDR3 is TGTGCCTGGAGGGCAGGGGGGACTTACGAGCAGTACTTC. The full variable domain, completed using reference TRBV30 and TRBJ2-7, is SQTIHQWPATLVQPVGSPLSLECTVEGTSNPNLYWYRQAAGRGLQLLFYSVGIGQISSEVPQNLSASRPQDRQFILSSKKLLLSDSGFYLCAWRAGGTYEQYFGPGTRLTVT.

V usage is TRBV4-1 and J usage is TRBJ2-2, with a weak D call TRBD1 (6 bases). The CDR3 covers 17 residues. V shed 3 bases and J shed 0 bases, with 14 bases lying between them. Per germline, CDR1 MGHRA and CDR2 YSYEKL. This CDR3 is CASSHGTGHSNTGELFF. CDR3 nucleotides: TGCGCCAGCAGCCACGGGACGGGACATTCGAACACCGGGGAGCTGTTTTTT.

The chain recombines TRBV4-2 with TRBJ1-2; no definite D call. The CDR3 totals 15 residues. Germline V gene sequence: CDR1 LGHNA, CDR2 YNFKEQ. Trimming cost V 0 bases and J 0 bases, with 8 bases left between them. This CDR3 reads CASSQELGANYGYTF. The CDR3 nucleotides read TGTGCCAGCAGCCAAGAACTCGGAGCTAACTATGGCTACACCTTC.

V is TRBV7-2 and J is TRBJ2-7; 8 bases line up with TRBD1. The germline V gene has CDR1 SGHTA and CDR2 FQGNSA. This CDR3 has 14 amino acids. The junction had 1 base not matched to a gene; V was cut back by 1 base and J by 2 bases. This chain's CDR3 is CASSLGDRTYEQYF. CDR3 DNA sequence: TGTGCCAGCAGCTTAGGGGACAGGACCTACGAGCAGTACTTC.

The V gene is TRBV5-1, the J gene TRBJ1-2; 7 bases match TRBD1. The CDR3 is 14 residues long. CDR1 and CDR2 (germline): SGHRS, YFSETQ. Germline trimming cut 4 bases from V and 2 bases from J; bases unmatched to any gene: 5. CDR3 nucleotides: TGCGCCAGCAGCACACTACAGGGGAACTATGGCTACACCTTC. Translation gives CASSTLQGNYGYTF.

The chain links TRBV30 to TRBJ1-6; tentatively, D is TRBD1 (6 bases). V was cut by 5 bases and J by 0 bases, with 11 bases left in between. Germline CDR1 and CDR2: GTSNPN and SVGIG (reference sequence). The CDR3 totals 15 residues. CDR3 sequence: CAWATGSSYNSPLHF. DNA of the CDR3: TGTGCCTGGGCAACAGGGAGCTCCTATAATTCACCCCTCCACTTT.

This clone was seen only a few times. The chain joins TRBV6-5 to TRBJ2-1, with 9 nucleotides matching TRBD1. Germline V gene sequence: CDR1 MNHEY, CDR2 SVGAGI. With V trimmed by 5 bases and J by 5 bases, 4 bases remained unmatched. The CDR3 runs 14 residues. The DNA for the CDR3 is TGTGCCAGCAGTAAGGGGACAGGGAACAATGAGCAGTTCTTC. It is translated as CASSKGTGNNEQFF.

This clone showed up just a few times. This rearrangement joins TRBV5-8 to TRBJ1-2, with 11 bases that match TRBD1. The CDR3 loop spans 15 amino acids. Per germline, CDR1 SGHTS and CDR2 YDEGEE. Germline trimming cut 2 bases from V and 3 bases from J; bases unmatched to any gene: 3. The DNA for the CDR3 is TGTGCCAGCAGCTTCGGACAGGGGGCTTACTATGGCTACACCTTC. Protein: CASSFGQGAYYGYTF. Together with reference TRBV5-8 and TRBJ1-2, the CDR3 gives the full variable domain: EAGVTQSPTHLIKTRGQQATLRCSPISGHTSVYWYQQALGLGLQFLLWYDEGEERNRGNFPPRFSGRQFPNYSSELNVNALELEDSALYLCASSFGQGAYYGYTFGSGTRLTVV.

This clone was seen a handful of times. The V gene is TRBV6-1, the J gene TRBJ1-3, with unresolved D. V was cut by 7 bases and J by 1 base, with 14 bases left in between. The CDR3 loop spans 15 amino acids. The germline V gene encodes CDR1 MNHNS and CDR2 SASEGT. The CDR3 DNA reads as TGTGCCAGCATTTTTGGCGGAAGTTCTGGAAACACCATATATTTT. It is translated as CASIFGGSSGNTIYF.

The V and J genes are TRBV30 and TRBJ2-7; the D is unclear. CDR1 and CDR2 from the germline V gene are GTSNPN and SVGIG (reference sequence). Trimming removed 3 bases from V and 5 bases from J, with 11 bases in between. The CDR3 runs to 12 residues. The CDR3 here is CAWRSPPDEQYF. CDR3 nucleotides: TGTGCCTGGAGATCCCCCCCGGACGAGCAGTACTTC.